This T cell receptor (beta chain) came from a study of blood T cell repertoires in COVID-19. Study-wide background: PBMCs, B-cell-depleted T cells, or T cells were the source of the cDNA or gDNA that made up the material.

Using immunoSEQ multiplex PCR, the repertoire was profiled, and TCRdb retains in-frame clones only, with some absent. The data hold fewer than 300,000 clones, with around nine tenths observed a single time. The CDR3 runs to 16 residues. With V trimmed by 5 bases and J by 7 bases, 13 bases remained unmatched. Germline V gene sequence: CDR1 SGHVS, CDR2 FQNEAQ. The chain couples TRBV7-8 to TRBJ2-3; 9 bases map to TRBD2. Source material: PBMCs or T cells enriched from blood (not recorded which). This TCR came from a man between 35 and 55 years old who had recovered from COVID-19. This CDR3 reads CASSVGRSGRVHTQYF. The CDR3 coding sequence is TGTGCCAGCAGCGTGGGGCGTAGCGGGAGAGTTCATACGCAGTATTTT.